The next 6 T cell receptor beta chains were all read from a single sample in a study of human T cells and chemical hapten exposure. Indicated time point: patch test 1, 2 weeks after DPC sensitization. Documented treatment: therapeutic diphenylcyclopropenone sensitization with weekly scalp DPC. In TCRdb, the RACE reads were re-called with MiXCR into one record per CDR3 protein. This table has roughly 200,000 distinct CDR3 sequences, around 20% appearing once. The material was whole blood, obtained in connection with sensitization to the hapten diphenylcyclopropenone (DPC). These TCRs come from a woman in her forties or fifties with alopecia areata. Some clones in this sample may be carry-over from other donors' samples.

There are a few counts of this clonotype. The rearrangement uses TRBV29-1 and TRBJ1-5; D not certain. The CDR3 consists of 12 residues. The V and J ends lost 5 bases and 4 bases respectively, with 9 bases between them. The V gene's germline CDR1 is SQVTM and CDR2 ANQGSEA. The CDR3 reads CSVSDGNQPQHF. DNA for the CDR3: TGCAGCGTTAGCGACGGGAATCAGCCCCAGCATTTT.

The rearrangement uses TRBV20-1 and TRBJ2-2, with D unclear. This CDR3 contains 15 residues. CDR1 is DFQATT and CDR2 is SNEGSKA in the germline V gene (reference sequence). V gave up 3 bases and J gave up 1 base, with 12 bases separating them. The chain's CDR3 is CSASRRNMNTGELFF. The CDR3 coding sequence is TGCAGTGCTAGTCGTAGGAATATGAACACCGGGGAGCTGTTTTTT.

The CDR3 is CASKLAGGFDTQYF. DNA of the CDR3: TGTGCCAGCAAACTAGCGGGAGGATTCGATACGCAGTATTTT. The chain is built from TRBV28 and TRBJ2-3; 12 bases are shared with TRBD2. V was clipped by 7 bases and J by 6 bases; unmatched bases: 5. The CDR3 extends over 14 amino acids. Germline V gene data show CDR1 as MDHEN and CDR2 as SYDVKM. Full variable domain (remainder filled in from reference TRBV28 and TRBJ2-3): DVKVTQSSRYLVKRTGEKVFLECVQDMDHENMFWYRQDPGLGLRLIYFSYDVKMKEKGDIPEGYSVSREKKERFSLILESASTNQTSMYLCASKLAGGFDTQYFGPGTRLTVL.

This chain connects TRBV24-1 to TRBJ1-2, with TRBD1 matching 9 bases. Trimming cost V 4 bases and J 8 bases; bases outside gene matches: 7. This CDR3 has 14 residues. Germline V gives CDR1 KGHDR, CDR2 SFDVKD. CDR3 DNA: TGTGCCACCAGTGACACGGACAGGGGTCGCGGCTACACCTTC. Amino acid sequence: CATSDTDRGRGYTF.

The gene calls are TRBV27 and TRBJ1-2; 8 nucleotides line up with TRBD1. This CDR3 spans 12 amino acids. The ends lost 6 bases at V and 10 bases at J; junction bases unmatched: 7. Germline V gene sequence: CDR1 MNHEY, CDR2 SMNVEV (reference sequence). The chain's CDR3 is CASSTTGVSYTF. The DNA of the CDR3 is TGTGCCAGCAGCACGACAGGGGTTTCCTACACCTTC.

The rearrangement joins TRBV7-6 to TRBJ1-6; TRBD1 is a possible D gene (6 bases). This CDR3 has 15 residues. Per the germline V gene, CDR1 is SGHVS and CDR2 is FNYEAQ. The V and J ends lost 5 bases and 10 bases respectively, with 18 bases between them. The CDR3 sequence is CASSESTGSNSPLHF. CDR3 nucleotide sequence: TGTGCCAGCAGCGAAAGTACAGGGAGTAACTCACCCCTCCACTTT.